This T cell receptor beta chain was captured by sequencing in a study of shared clonotypes between healthy human individuals. CD45RO negativity and positive selection for CCR7 defined naive CD8 cells, a population that excluded terminally differentiated effector memory CD45RA+ cells. Points from the study as a whole: The study drew on few donors, limiting represented genetic and exposure-history diversity. Between a few donors, naive CD4 clonotypes were shared at a level of about 5.3%.

Authors' analysis steps: Owing to the provision of junction-only sequences devoid of quality scores by immunoSEQ, filtering differed. Sequenced by immunoSEQ multiplex PCR; TCRdb stores in-frame clones only, minus some. The V and J calls and the clone size are those of that table, but D and trimming were determined from the DNA. The table includes roughly 850,000 clones, just over 95% detected once. About this clone itself: Its antigen is currently unknown.

Germline CDR1 reads ENHRY; CDR2 reads SYGVKD. CDR3 length equals 12 residues. Sequenced sample: naive CD8+ T cells sorted from blood. The clonotype comes from a man between 25 and 39 years old in good health. The V and J genes are TRBV10-3 and TRBJ2-1; D is unclear. CDR3 protein: CVCIRTNNEQFF. The CDR3 coding sequence is TGTGTTTGCATCCGAACGAACAATGAGCAGTTCTTC.